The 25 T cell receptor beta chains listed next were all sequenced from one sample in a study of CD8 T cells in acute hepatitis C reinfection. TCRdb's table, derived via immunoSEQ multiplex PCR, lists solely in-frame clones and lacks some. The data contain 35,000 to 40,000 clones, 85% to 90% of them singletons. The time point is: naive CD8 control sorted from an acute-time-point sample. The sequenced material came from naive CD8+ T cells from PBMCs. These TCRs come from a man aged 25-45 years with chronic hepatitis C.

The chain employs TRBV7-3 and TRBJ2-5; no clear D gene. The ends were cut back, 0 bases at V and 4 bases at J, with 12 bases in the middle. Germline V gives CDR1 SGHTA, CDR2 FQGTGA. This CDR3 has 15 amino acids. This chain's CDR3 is CASSLTPGMGETQYF. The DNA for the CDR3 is TGTGCCAGCAGCTTAACTCCTGGTATGGGAGAGACCCAGTACTTC.

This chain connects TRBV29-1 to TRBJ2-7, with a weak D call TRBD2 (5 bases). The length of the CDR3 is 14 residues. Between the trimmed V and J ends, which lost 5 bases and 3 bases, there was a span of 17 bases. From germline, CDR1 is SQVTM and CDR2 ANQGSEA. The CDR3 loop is CSVPHPERVYEQYF. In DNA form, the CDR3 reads TGCAGCGTTCCCCACCCTGAGAGGGTCTACGAGCAGTACTTC.

In DNA, the CDR3 is TGTGCCAGCTACCTTGGGGCAGGATTGGGCTACGAGCAGTACTTC. The encoded protein is CASYLGAGLGYEQYF. The chain links TRBV6-1 to TRBJ2-7; a weak D match, TRBD1 (5 bases). Germline lookup yields CDR1 MNHNS and CDR2 SASEGT. The length of the CDR3 is 15 residues. V gave up 8 bases and J gave up 3 bases, with 20 bases separating them.

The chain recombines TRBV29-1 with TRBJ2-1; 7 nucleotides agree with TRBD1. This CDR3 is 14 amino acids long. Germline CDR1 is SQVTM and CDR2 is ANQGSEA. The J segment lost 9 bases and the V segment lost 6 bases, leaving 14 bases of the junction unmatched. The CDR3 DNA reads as TGCAGCGTAGAATCCTGGACAGGCCCCGGTGAGCAGTTCTTC. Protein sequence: CSVESWTGPGEQFF.

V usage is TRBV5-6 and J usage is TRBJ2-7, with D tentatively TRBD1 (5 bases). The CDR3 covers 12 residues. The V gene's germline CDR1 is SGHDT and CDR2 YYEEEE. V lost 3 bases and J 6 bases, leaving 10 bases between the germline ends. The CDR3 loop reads CASSSTVSEQYF. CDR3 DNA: TGTGCCAGCAGCTCGACAGTTTCCGAGCAGTACTTC. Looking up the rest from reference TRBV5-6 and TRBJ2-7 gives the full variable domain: DAGVTQSPTHLIKTRGQQVTLRCSPKSGHDTVSWYQQALGQGPQFIFQYYEEEERQRGNFPDRFSGHQFPNYSSELNVNALLLGDSALYLCASSSTVSEQYFGPGTRLTVT.

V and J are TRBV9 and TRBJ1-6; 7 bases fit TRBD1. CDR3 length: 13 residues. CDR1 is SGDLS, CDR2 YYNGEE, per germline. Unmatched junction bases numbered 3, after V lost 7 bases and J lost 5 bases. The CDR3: CASQGGDNSPLHF. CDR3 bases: TGTGCCAGCCAGGGGGGAGATAATTCACCCCTCCACTTT.

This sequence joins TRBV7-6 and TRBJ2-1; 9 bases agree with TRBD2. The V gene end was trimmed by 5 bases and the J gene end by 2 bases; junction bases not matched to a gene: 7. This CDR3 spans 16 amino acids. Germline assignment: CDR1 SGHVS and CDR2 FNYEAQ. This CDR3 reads CASSLVAGETYNEQFF. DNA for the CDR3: TGTGCCAGCAGCCTCGTAGCGGGAGAAACCTACAATGAGCAGTTCTTC.

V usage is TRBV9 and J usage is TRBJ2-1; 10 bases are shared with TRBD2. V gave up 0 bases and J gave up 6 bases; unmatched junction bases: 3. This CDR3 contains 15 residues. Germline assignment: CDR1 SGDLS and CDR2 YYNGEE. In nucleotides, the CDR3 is TGTGCCAGCAGCGTAGCACTAGCGGGGTCCAATGAGCAGTTCTTC. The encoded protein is CASSVALAGSNEQFF.

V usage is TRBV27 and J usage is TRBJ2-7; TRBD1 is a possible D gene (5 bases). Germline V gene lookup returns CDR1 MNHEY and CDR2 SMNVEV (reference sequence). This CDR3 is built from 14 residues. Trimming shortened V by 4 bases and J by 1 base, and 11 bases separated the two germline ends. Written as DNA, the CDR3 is TGTGCCAGCAGTTCGCGAGACAGTTCCTACGAGCAGTACTTC. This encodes CASSSRDSSYEQYF.

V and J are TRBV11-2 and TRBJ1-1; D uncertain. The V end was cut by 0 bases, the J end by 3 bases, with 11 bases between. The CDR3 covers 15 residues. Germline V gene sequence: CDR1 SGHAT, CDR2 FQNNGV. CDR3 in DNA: TGTGCCAGCAGCTTAGATCCCGGCGTGTACACTGAAGCTTTCTTT. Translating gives CASSLDPGVYTEAFF.

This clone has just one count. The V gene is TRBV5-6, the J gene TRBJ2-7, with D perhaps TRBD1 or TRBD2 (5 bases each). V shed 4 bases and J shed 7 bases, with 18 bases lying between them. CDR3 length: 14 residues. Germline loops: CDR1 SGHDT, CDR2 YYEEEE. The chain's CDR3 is CASSPWDHTWEQYF. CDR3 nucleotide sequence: TGTGCCAGCAGCCCTTGGGACCATACATGGGAGCAGTACTTC.

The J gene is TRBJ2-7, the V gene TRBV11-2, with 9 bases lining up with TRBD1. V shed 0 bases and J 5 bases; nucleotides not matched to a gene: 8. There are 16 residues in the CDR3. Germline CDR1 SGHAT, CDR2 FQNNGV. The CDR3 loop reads CASSLEFSGQGNEQYF. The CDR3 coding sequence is TGTGCCAGCAGCTTAGAGTTTTCGGGACAGGGCAACGAGCAGTACTTC.

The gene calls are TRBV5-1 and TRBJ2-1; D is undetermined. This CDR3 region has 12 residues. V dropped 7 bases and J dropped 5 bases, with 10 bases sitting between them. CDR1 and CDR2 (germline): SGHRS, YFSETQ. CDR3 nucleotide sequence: TGCGCCAGCGGGCCCACGGACAATGAGCAGTTCTTC. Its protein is CASGPTDNEQFF.

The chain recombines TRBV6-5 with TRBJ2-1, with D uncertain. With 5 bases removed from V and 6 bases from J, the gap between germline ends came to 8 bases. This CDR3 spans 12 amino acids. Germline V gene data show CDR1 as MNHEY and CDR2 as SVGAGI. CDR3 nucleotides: TGTGCCAGCAGTCGGACCGGCAATGAGCAGTTCTTC. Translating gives CASSRTGNEQFF.

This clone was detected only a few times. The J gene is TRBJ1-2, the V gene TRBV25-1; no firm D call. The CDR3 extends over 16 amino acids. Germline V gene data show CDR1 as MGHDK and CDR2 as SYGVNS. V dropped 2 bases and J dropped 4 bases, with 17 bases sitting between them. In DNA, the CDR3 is TGTGCCAGCAGTGAACCTGGAGCTGGGAAGCTCTATGGCTACACCTTC. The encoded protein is CASSEPGAGKLYGYTF.

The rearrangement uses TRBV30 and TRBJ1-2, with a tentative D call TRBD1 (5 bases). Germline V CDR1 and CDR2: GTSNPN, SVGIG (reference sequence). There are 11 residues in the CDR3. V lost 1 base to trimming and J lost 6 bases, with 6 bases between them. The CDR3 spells CAWSEGDGYTF. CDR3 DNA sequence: TGTGCCTGGAGTGAAGGGGATGGCTACACCTTC.

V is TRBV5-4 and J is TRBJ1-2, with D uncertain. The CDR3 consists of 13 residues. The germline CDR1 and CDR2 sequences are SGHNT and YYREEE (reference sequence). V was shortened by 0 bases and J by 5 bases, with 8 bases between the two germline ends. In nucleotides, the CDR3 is TGTGCCAGCAGCTTGGATGTGGCGTATGGCTACACCTTC. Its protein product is CASSLDVAYGYTF.

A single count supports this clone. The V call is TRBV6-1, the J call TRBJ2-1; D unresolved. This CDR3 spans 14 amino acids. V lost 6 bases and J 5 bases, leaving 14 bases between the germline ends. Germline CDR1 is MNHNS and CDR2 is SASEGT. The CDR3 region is CASSRSNSDNEQFF. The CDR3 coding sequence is TGTGCCAGCAGCCGCAGTAACTCAGACAATGAGCAGTTCTTC.

The CDR3 sequence: CASSAGLAYEQYF. CDR3 coding DNA: TGTGCCAGCAGCGCCGGACTTGCCTACGAGCAGTACTTC. This chain connects TRBV9 to TRBJ2-7; TRBD2 might be the D (5 bases). The CDR3 sequence is 13 residues long. Germline V gives CDR1 SGDLS, CDR2 YYNGEE. V was cut by 3 bases and J by 2 bases, with 9 bases left in between.

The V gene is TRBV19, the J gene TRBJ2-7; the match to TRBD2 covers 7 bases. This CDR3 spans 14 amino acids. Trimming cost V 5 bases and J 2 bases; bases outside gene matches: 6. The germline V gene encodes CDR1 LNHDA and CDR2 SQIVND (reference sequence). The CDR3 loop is CASSLAGVTYEQYF. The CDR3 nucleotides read TGTGCCAGTAGTCTGGCGGGAGTCACCTACGAGCAGTACTTC. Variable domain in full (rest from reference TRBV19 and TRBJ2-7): DGGITQSPKYLFRKEGQNVTLSCEQNLNHDAMYWYRQDPGQGLRLIYYSQIVNDFQKGDIAEGYSVSREKKESFPLTVTSAQKNPTAFYLCASSLAGVTYEQYFGPGTRLTVT.

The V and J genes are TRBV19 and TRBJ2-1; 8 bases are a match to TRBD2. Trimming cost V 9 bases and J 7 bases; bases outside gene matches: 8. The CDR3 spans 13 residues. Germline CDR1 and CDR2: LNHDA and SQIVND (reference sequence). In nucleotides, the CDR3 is TGTGCCAGCCAAGCGGGAGTTGGTAATGAGCAGTTCTTC. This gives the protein CASQAGVGNEQFF.

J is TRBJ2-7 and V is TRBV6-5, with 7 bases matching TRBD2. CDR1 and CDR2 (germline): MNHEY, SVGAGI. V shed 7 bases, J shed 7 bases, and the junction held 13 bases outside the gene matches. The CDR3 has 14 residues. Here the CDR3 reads CASTQRDRTNEQYF. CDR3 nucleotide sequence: TGTGCCAGCACTCAGCGGGATCGCACGAATGAGCAGTACTTC.

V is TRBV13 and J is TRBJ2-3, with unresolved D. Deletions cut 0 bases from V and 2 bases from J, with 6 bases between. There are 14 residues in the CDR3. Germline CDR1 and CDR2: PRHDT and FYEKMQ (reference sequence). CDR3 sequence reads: CASSLGGVTDTQYF. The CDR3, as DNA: TGTGCCAGCAGCTTAGGTGGGGTCACAGATACGCAGTATTTT.

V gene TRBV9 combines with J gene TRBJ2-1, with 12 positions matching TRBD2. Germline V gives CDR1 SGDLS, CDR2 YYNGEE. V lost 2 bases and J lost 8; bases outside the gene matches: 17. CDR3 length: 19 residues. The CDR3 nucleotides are TGTGCCAGCAGCGTCCTGTCTAGCGGGGGGGCCCCAAGGTTCGATGAGCAGTTCTTC. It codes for CASSVLSSGGAPRFDEQFF.

The CDR3 region has the DNA TGCAGCGTTGAAGGTACAGCGGGAGCGCCCGGGGCCAACGTCCTGACTTTC. This encodes CSVEGTAGAPGANVLTF. This rearrangement joins TRBV29-1 to TRBJ2-6; 8 bases align to TRBD2. This CDR3 is built from 17 residues. Germline V lookup: CDR1 SQVTM, CDR2 ANQGSEA. V shed 1 base, J shed 4 bases, and the junction held 9 bases outside the gene matches.